The source of this T cell receptor beta chain is a study of T-cell memory formation after mild COVID-19. Each CDR3 protein is one row after TCRdb ran MiXCR on the 5' RACE reads. Of roughly 300,000 distinct CDR3 sequences listed, about 16% are singletons. The CDR3 extends over 18 amino acids. The ends lost 0 bases at V and 0 bases at J; junction bases unmatched: 4. From germline, CDR1 is ENHRY and CDR2 SYGVKD. The TCR sequence derives from a man between 18 and 35 years old who had mild COVID-19 (a few samples of this study predate the infection). Cell type and time point are not known. The sequencing input was PBMCs or a T cell subset sorted from them (not recorded which). The chain uses TRBV10-3 and TRBJ2-3; 12 bases map to TRBD2. The CDR3 DNA sequence: TGTGCCATCAGTGAGTCAACTAGCGGGGGGTCTAGCACAGATACGCAGTATTTT. It specifies CAISESTSGGSSTDTQYF.